Listed below are T cell receptor beta chains from one sample, sequenced in a study of cytomegalovirus exposure and HLA in healthy donors. The table came from immunoSEQ multiplex PCR; TCRdb's copy has only in-frame clones and leaves some out. The table shows 90,000 to 100,000 clones, with 78% occurring only once. The material sequenced was PBMCs. The receptors were sampled from a woman in her thirties or forties in good health and CMV-seronegative. Both conserved end residues are part of each CDR3. Each record gives: clone size, V gene, CDR3 length, J gene, D gene, CDR3 protein, CDR3 DNA. D genes are given only for firm matches. For some rows the clone size is stated as once, few or many, or as a class when expanded; others skip it.

size: NA
V: TRBV6-5
length: 15
J: TRBJ2-3
D: NA
CDR3: CASSYDRTSTDTQYF
DNA: TGTGCCAGCAGTTACGACAGGACCAGCACAGATACGCAGTATTTT

size: once
V: TRBV5-1
length: 18
J: TRBJ2-6
D: TRBD1
CDR3: CASSFAGTGHSGANVLTF
DNA: TGCGCCAGCAGCTTTGCCGGGACAGGGCACTCTGGGGCCAACGTCCTGACTTTC

size: NA
V: TRBV7-3
length: 12
J: TRBJ2-1
D: NA
CDR3: CASSLTSGEQFF
DNA: TGTGCCAGCAGCTTAACGAGCGGTGAGCAGTTCTTC

size: NA
V: TRBV9
length: 13
J: TRBJ2-7
D: NA
CDR3: CASSVAGGGEQYF
DNA: TGTGCCAGCAGCGTAGCAGGGGGAGGAGAGCAGTACTTC

size: NA
V: TRBV28
length: 18
J: TRBJ1-5
D: NA
CDR3: CASSVPVQGKYSNQPQHF
DNA: TGTGCCAGCAGCGTCCCCGTACAGGGAAAGTATAGCAATCAGCCCCAGCATTTT

size: few
V: TRBV19
length: 14
J: TRBJ2-7
D: TRBD2
CDR3: CASSMGTSGNEQYF
DNA: TGTGCCAGTAGTATGGGGACTAGCGGGAACGAGCAGTACTTC

size: NA
V: TRBV19
length: 12
J: TRBJ2-2
D: NA
CDR3: CASSIPPRELFF
DNA: TGTGCCAGTAGTATCCCTCCCCGGGAGCTGTTTTTT

size: NA
V: TRBV28
length: 16
J: TRBJ2-2
D: TRBD2
CDR3: CASNMPGTSPTGEPFF
DNA: TGTGCCAGCAATATGCCCGGGACTAGCCCCACCGGGGAGCCGTTTTTT

size: NA
V: TRBV28
length: 13
J: TRBJ2-7
D: NA
CDR3: CASSSDFQGEQYF
DNA: TGTGCCAGCAGTTCGGACTTTCAGGGGGAGCAGTACTTC

size: few
V: TRBV7-6
length: 16
J: TRBJ2-6
D: NA
CDR3: CASSLEFGSGANVLTF
DNA: TGTGCCAGCAGCTTAGAATTCGGGTCTGGGGCCAACGTCCTGACTTTC

size: NA
V: TRBV5-8
length: 14
J: TRBJ2-1
D: NA
CDR3: CASSPELVWGEQLF
DNA: TGTGCCAGCAGCCCCGAACTAGTGTGGGGTGAGCAGCTCTTC

size: NA
V: TRBV10-3
length: 16
J: TRBJ2-1
D: TRBD2
CDR3: CAISESVGGLNNEQFF
DNA: TGTGCCATCAGTGAGTCTGTGGGAGGGCTCAACAATGAGCAGTTCTTC

size: NA
V: TRBV4-2
length: 13
J: TRBJ1-2
D: NA
CDR3: CASSQVESYGYTF
DNA: TGTGCCAGCAGCCAAGTAGAAAGCTATGGCTACACCTTC

size: once
V: TRBV5-1
length: 15
J: TRBJ2-3
D: TRBD1
CDR3: CASSLRGTGGDTQYF
DNA: TGCGCCAGCAGCTTAAGGGGGACAGGGGGCGATACGCAGTATTTT

size: NA
V: TRBV29-1
length: 10
J: TRBJ2-1
D: TRBD1
CDR3: CSVPGQGGFF
DNA: TGCAGCGTTCCCGGACAGGGGGGGTTCTTC

size: NA
V: TRBV5-4
length: 15
J: TRBJ1-2
D: NA
CDR3: CASSLPGGQDYGYTF
DNA: TGTGCCAGCAGCTTGCCGGGGGGGCAAGACTATGGCTACACCTTC

size: NA
V: TRBV14
length: 17
J: TRBJ2-5
D: NA
CDR3: CASSQEGPGSIQETQYF
DNA: TGTGCCAGCAGCCAAGAGGGCCCTGGAAGTATCCAAGAGACCCAGTACTTC

size: NA
V: TRBV19
length: 16
J: TRBJ2-6
D: NA
CDR3: CASSSPRSSGANVLTF
DNA: TGTGCCAGTAGTTCACCGCGTAGCTCTGGGGCCAACGTCCTGACTTTC

size: NA
V: TRBV2
length: 16
J: TRBJ2-5
D: TRBD1
CDR3: CASSEGGRTGEKTQYF
DNA: TGTGCCAGCAGTGAAGGGGGACGGACAGGGGAAAAGACCCAGTACTTC

size: NA
V: TRBV27
length: 15
J: TRBJ1-5
D: NA
CDR3: CASSLTGNSNQPQHF
DNA: TGTGCCAGCAGTTTGACAGGAAATAGCAATCAGCCCCAGCATTTT

size: NA
V: TRBV11-2
length: 15
J: TRBJ2-3
D: NA
CDR3: CASSYLSGSTDTQYF
DNA: TGTGCCAGCAGCTATCTTAGCGGAAGCACAGATACGCAGTATTTT

size: NA
V: TRBV5-1
length: 16
J: TRBJ2-2
D: NA
CDR3: CASSLGPSAEHRELFF
DNA: TGCGCCAGCAGCTTGGGTCCCAGCGCAGAACACCGGGAGCTGTTTTTT

size: NA
V: TRBV2
length: 11
J: TRBJ2-7
D: NA
CDR3: CASGTDYEQYF
DNA: TGTGCCAGCGGAACAGACTACGAGCAGTACTTC

size: once
V: TRBV19
length: 15
J: TRBJ2-7
D: TRBD1
CDR3: CASSIRDRGLDEQYF
DNA: TGTGCCAGTAGTATAAGGGACAGGGGTTTGGACGAGCAGTACTTC

size: few
V: TRBV5-1
length: 15
J: TRBJ2-1
D: TRBD1
CDR3: CASSLAGTGINEQFF
DNA: TGCGCCAGCAGCTTAGCCGGGACAGGGATAAATGAGCAGTTCTTC

size: NA
V: TRBV10-3
length: 15
J: TRBJ1-5
D: NA
CDR3: CAISELGGSGQPQHF
DNA: TGTGCCATCAGTGAGTTAGGGGGATCGGGTCAGCCCCAGCATTTT

size: NA
V: TRBV7-9
length: 16
J: TRBJ2-7
D: TRBD2
CDR3: CASSLATGLAGSEQYF
DNA: TGTGCCAGCAGCTTAGCCACGGGACTAGCGGGTAGCGAGCAGTACTTC

size: NA
V: TRBV27
length: 15
J: TRBJ2-7
D: NA
CDR3: CASRYKRVGTYEQYF
DNA: TGTGCCAGCAGGTATAAGCGGGTCGGGACCTACGAGCAGTACTTC

size: NA
V: TRBV5-1
length: 15
J: TRBJ2-7
D: TRBD2
CDR3: CASSFGTSSYYEQYF
DNA: TGCGCCAGCAGTTTCGGGACTAGCAGCTACTACGAGCAGTACTTC

size: few
V: TRBV7-8
length: 14
J: TRBJ2-5
D: NA
CDR3: CASSFLRDIETQYF
DNA: TGTGCCAGCAGCTTTCTTCGGGACATAGAGACCCAGTACTTC

size: NA
V: TRBV29-1
length: 11
J: TRBJ2-7
D: NA
CDR3: CSVDGEGEQYF
DNA: TGCAGCGTCGACGGGGAAGGTGAGCAGTACTTC

size: once
V: TRBV18
length: 15
J: TRBJ1-1
D: NA
CDR3: CASSAIDILNTEAFF
DNA: TGTGCCAGCTCAGCTATCGATATATTAAACACTGAAGCTTTCTTT

size: NA
V: TRBV5-1
length: 16
J: TRBJ2-7
D: TRBD2
CDR3: CASSLLASGNSYEQYF
DNA: TGCGCCAGCAGCTTGTTGGCTAGCGGGAATTCCTACGAGCAGTACTTC

size: NA
V: TRBV6-1
length: 15
J: TRBJ1-5
D: NA
CDR3: CASSPEQVGHQPQHF
DNA: TGTGCCAGCAGTCCCGAACAGGTCGGGCATCAGCCCCAGCATTTT

size: NA
V: TRBV9
length: 14
J: TRBJ2-7
D: NA
CDR3: CASSVESQAYEQYF
DNA: TGTGCCAGCAGCGTAGAGTCCCAGGCCTACGAGCAGTACTTC

size: NA
V: TRBV7-9
length: 15
J: TRBJ2-2
D: NA
CDR3: CASSLRPRGTGELFF
DNA: TGTGCCAGCAGCCTTCGCCCCAGGGGCACCGGGGAGCTGTTTTTT

size: few
V: TRBV5-1
length: 14
J: TRBJ2-2
D: NA
CDR3: CASSLWDTLGELFF
DNA: TGCGCCAGCAGCTTGTGGGACACCCTCGGGGAGCTGTTTTTT

size: few
V: TRBV9
length: 14
J: TRBJ2-1
D: NA
CDR3: CASSAPTSRGEQFF
DNA: TGTGCCAGCAGCGCGCCAACATCTAGAGGTGAGCAGTTCTTC

size: few
V: TRBV25-1
length: 12
J: TRBJ2-7
D: NA
CDR3: CASSDRVHEQYF
DNA: TGTGCCAGCAGTGACCGTGTCCACGAGCAGTACTTC

size: NA
V: TRBV28
length: 13
J: TRBJ2-3
D: NA
CDR3: CASSFPGIDTQYF
DNA: TGTGCCAGCAGTTTTCCGGGGATAGATACGCAGTATTTT

size: many
V: TRBV4-3
length: 15
J: TRBJ2-1
D: TRBD2
CDR3: CASSQDPAGDNEQFF
DNA: TGCGCCAGCAGCCAAGATCCAGCGGGAGACAATGAGCAGTTCTTC

size: few
V: TRBV21-1
length: 20
J: TRBJ1-2
D: NA
CDR3: CASTPKVVGCSLKANYGYTF
DNA: TGTGCCAGCACCCCCAAAGTTGTGGGCTGCAGCCTCAAGGCTAACTATGGCTACACCTTC

size: NA
V: TRBV19
length: 16
J: TRBJ2-6
D: NA
CDR3: CASSRATGSGANVLTF
DNA: TGTGCCAGTAGTAGAGCGACAGGCTCTGGGGCCAACGTCCTGACTTTC

size: NA
V: TRBV2
length: 17
J: TRBJ2-2
D: TRBD1
CDR3: CASTDAGTGANTGELFF
DNA: TGTGCCAGCACCGACGCCGGGACAGGGGCGAACACCGGGGAGCTGTTTTTT

size: NA
V: TRBV6-4
length: 17
J: TRBJ2-7
D: TRBD2
CDR3: CASSDIPVWRERYEQYF
DNA: TGTGCCAGCAGTGACATACCGGTTTGGCGGGAGAGGTACGAGCAGTACTTC

size: NA
V: TRBV7-8
length: 15
J: TRBJ2-2
D: NA
CDR3: CASSLSVSNTGELFF
DNA: TGTGCCAGCAGCTTATCGGTATCGAACACCGGGGAGCTGTTTTTT

size: NA
V: TRBV29-1
length: 11
J: TRBJ2-3
D: NA
CDR3: CSVDLAGPQYF
DNA: TGCAGCGTTGACTTGGCGGGACCCCAGTATTTT

size: NA
V: TRBV6-6
length: 15
J: TRBJ2-4
D: NA
CDR3: CASSSQAGPKNIQYF
DNA: TGTGCCAGCAGTTCACAAGCGGGCCCCAAAAACATTCAGTACTTC

size: NA
V: TRBV6-4
length: 14
J: TRBJ2-7
D: NA
CDR3: CASRIRDNSYEQYF
DNA: TGTGCCAGCAGGATCCGGGACAACTCCTACGAGCAGTACTTC

size: NA
V: TRBV5-1
length: 13
J: TRBJ1-1
D: NA
CDR3: CASSLPRDTEAFF
DNA: TGCGCCAGCAGCTTACCCAGGGACACTGAAGCTTTCTTT

size: NA
V: TRBV7-2
length: 14
J: TRBJ2-3
D: TRBD2
CDR3: CASSPSSGLGTQYF
DNA: TGTGCCAGCAGCCCATCTAGCGGCCTAGGGACGCAGTATTTT

size: NA
V: TRBV7-9
length: 12
J: TRBJ1-2
D: NA
CDR3: CASSPLQGGYTF
DNA: TGTGCCAGCAGCCCCCTGCAGGGTGGCTACACCTTC

size: NA
V: TRBV6-1
length: 14
J: TRBJ1-5
D: NA
CDR3: CASSELAQGTNQHF
DNA: TGTGCCAGCAGTGAGTTGGCCCAGGGTACCAACCAGCATTTT